These T cell receptor beta chains were read from a single sample in a study of blood T cells in healthy people across ages. TCRdb reanalysed the 5' RACE reads using MiXCR and keeps one entry per CDR3 protein. The sample lists some 860,000 distinct CDR3 sequences, roughly three fifths occurring once. The specimen sequenced was blood. Source of these receptors: a man in his forties in good health. Both conserved end residues are part of each CDR3. Size tells how often a clone was seen (once, few, many) or the class of an expanded clone, and some rows leave it out.

abundance	v_gene	j_gene	CDR3aa
once	TRBV6-1	TRBJ2-3	CASRSRAETDTQYF
few	TRBV21-1	TRBJ2-7	CASSNSPPSYEQYF
few	TRBV10-3	TRBJ2-4	CAISGEGARNIQYF
few	TRBV9	NA	CASSLHSEGQGAREQYF
NA	TRBV9	TRBJ1-2	CASSAGGGETGYTF
few	TRBV27	TRBJ2-7	CASSSPFREQYF
many	TRBV4-2	TRBJ1-2	CASSQDRGLGGYTF
NA	TRBV15	TRBJ2-7	CATSARQTYNEQYF
NA	TRBV20-1	TRBJ2-4	CSAPTSTSGRGNEQYF
NA	TRBV27	TRBJ2-3	CASWGGGRTPGDTQYF
many	TRBV6-5	TRBJ2-6	CASRPGPFTGANVLTF
few	TRBV24-1	TRBJ2-1	CPPSWRTGSYNEQFF
NA	TRBV28	TRBJ1-6	CAGRRGVVYNSPLHF
NA	TRBV19	TRBJ2-3	CASSPRKTTSGSTDTQYF
NA	TRBV27	TRBJ2-5	CASSFVQTQETQYF
NA	TRBV27	TRBJ2-7	CASSFGSAYEQYF
NA	TRBV6-6	TRBJ2-3	CASSRETQGTDTQYF
NA	TRBV9	TRBJ1-6	CASSVGGQRASPLHF
few	TRBV29-1	TRBJ2-7	CSVETGAASQYF
few	TRBV10-3	TRBJ2-3	CAIGPADTQYF
NA	TRBV20-1	TRBJ1-1	CSARAGQMNTEAFF
NA	TRBV20-1	TRBJ1-2	CSARDVVVNYGYTF
NA	TRBV9	TRBJ2-7	CASSVSEVTGPYEQYF
NA	TRBV28	TRBJ1-4	CASIRTENEKLFF
NA	TRBV15	TRBJ2-7	CATSRDLLTLNPQKQGWAYEQYF
NA	TRBV5-1	TRBJ1-2	CASGVDSFYGYTF